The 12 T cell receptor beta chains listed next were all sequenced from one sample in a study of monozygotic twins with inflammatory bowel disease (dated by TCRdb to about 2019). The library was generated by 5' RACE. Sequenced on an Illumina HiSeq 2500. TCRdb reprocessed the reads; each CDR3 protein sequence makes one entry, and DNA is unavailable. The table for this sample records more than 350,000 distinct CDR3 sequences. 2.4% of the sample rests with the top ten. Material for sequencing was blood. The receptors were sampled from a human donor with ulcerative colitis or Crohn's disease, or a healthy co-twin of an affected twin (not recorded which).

The CDR3 spells CASRADRVETGELFF. The chain recombines TRBV7-9 with TRBJ2-2; as DNA is missing, the TRBD1 call by TCRdb cannot be tested. This CDR3 contains 15 residues. Germline lookup yields CDR1 SEHNR and CDR2 FQNEAQ (reference sequence). The entire variable domain, with the rest obtained from reference TRBV7-9 and TRBJ2-2, is as follows: DTGVSQNPRHKITKRGQNVTFRCDPISEHNRLYWYRQTLGQGPEFLTYFQNEAQLEKSRLLSDRFSAERPKGSFSTLEIQRTEQGDSAMYLCASRADRVETGELFFGEGSRLTVL.

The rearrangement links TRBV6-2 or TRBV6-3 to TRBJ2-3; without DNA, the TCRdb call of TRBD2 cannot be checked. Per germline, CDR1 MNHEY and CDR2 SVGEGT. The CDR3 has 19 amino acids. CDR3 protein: CASSYLRRSGRTSTDTQYF.

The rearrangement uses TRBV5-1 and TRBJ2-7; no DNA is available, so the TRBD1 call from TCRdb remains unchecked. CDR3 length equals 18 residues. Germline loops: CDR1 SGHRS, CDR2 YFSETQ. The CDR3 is CASSPGAGAMGIAYEQYF.

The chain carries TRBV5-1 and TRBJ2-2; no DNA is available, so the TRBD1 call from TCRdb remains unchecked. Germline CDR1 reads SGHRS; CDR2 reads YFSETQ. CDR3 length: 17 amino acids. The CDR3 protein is CASSSSQRGLKGGELFF.

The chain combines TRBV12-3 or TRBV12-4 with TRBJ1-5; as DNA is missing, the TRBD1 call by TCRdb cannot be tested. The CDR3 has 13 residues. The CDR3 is CASSYSQGQPQHF.

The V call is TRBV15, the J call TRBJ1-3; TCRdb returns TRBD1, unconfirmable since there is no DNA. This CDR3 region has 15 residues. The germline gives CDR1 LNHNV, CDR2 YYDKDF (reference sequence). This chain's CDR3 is CATSAGQYSGNTIYF.

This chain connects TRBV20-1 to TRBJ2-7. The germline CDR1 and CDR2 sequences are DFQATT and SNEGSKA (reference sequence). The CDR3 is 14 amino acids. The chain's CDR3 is CSAQRSGTPYEQYF.

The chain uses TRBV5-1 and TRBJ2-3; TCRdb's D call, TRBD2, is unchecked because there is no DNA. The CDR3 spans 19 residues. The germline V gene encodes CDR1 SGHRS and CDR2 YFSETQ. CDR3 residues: CASSLAPLPGLERTDTQYF.

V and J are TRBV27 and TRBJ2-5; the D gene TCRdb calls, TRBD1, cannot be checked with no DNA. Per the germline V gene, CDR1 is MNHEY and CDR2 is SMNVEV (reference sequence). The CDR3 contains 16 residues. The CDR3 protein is CASSLSPTGVGETQYF.

This CDR3 reads CASSPFSREEVAFF. V and J are TRBV18 and TRBJ1-1. Germline V CDR1 and CDR2: KGHSH, LQKENI. The CDR3 extends over 14 amino acids.

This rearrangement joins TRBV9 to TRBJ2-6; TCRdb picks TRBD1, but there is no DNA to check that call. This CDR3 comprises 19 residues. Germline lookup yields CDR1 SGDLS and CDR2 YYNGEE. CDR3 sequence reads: CASSVGLTGQTSGANVLTF. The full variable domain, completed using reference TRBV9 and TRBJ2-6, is DSGVTQTPKHLITATGQRVTLRCSPRSGDLSVYWYQQSLDQGLQFLIQYYNGEERAKGNILERFSAQQFPDLHSELNLSSLELGDSALYFCASSVGLTGQTSGANVLTFGAGSRLTVL.

CDR3 region: CASSLTRGSGNTIYF. The chain combines TRBV3-1 with TRBJ1-3. The CDR3 consists of 15 residues. Germline lookup yields CDR1 LGHDT and CDR2 YNNKEL (reference sequence).